One sample yielded the 13 T cell receptor beta chains listed below, sequenced in a study of blood T cell repertoires in COVID-19 (dated by TCRdb to 2018 to 2020). Receptors were amplified or captured by the immunoSEQ multiplex PCR assay. The table comes from immuneACCESS by way of TCRdb, which keeps in-frame sequences with V and J called. Part of the clones is missing from these tables; in studies checked, under half for an unresolved V gene and the rest for unknown reasons. The sample table records about 59,000 clones; around 79% of these occur just once. The ten largest clones add up to approximately 3.5% of the sample. The specimen was peripheral blood. These receptors originate from a man aged 55 to 70 with acute or convalescent COVID-19.

This chain connects TRBV11-2 to TRBJ1-6, with TRBD1 as a possible D gene (6 bases). The germline V gene has CDR1 SGHAT and CDR2 FQNNGV. CDR3 length: 15 residues. V dropped 6 bases and J dropped 5 bases, with 14 bases sitting between them. DNA of the CDR3: TGTGCCAGCAGTTACACAGGGATACATAATTCACCCCTCCACTTT. Its protein is CASSYTGIHNSPLHF.

This clone has only a few counts. This chain uses TRBV28 with TRBJ2-3, with 10 positions matching TRBD2. The CDR3 consists of 15 residues. V lost 8 bases, J lost 3 bases, and 8 bases stayed unmatched. Germline V gene lookup returns CDR1 MDHEN and CDR2 SYDVKM. The CDR3 reads CASHPPSGSTDTQYF. The CDR3 DNA follows: TGTGCCAGCCACCCCCCTAGCGGGAGTACAGATACGCAGTATTTT.

The chain carries TRBV5-1 and TRBJ1-5; D is ambiguous. CDR1 is SGHRS and CDR2 is YFSETQ in the germline V gene. V gave up 6 bases and J gave up 0 bases, with 13 bases separating them. The CDR3 is 15 residues long. The CDR3 reads CASKAGIYSNQPQHF. DNA for the CDR3: TGCGCCAGCAAAGCAGGCATATATAGCAATCAGCCCCAGCATTTT. Complete variable domain (other parts from reference TRBV5-1 and TRBJ1-5): KAGVTQTPRYLIKTRGQQVTLSCSPISGHRSVSWYQQTPGQGLQFLFEYFSETQRNKGNFPGRFSGRQFSNSRSEMNVSTLELGDSALYLCASKAGIYSNQPQHFGDGTRLSIL.

This chain connects TRBV24-1 to TRBJ2-1; D gene ambiguous. The V end lost 5 bases, the J end lost 4 bases, and 8 bases lay between the germline ends. Germline CDR1 reads KGHDR; CDR2 reads SFDVKD. This CDR3 is 13 amino acids long. The CDR3 nucleotides are TGTGCCACCAGTGGACAAACTTACAATGAGCAGTTCTTC. Translating it yields CATSGQTYNEQFF.

Only a few counts were recorded for this clone. The V and J genes are TRBV3-1 (or the pseudogene TRBV3-2) and TRBJ2-7; D may be TRBD1 (6 bases). V was pared by 4 bases and J by 3 bases, with 25 bases between. The germline CDR1 and CDR2 sequences are LGHDT and YNNKEL (reference sequence). The CDR3 covers 18 residues. The CDR3 DNA reads as TGTGCCAGCAGCCGAAATTTTGGGGGCAGCAGGAACTACTACGAGCAGTACTTC. Encoded protein: CASSRNFGGSRNYYEQYF.

V is TRBV5-1 and J is TRBJ2-6; D might be TRBD2 (6 bases). V was shortened by 3 bases and J by 4 bases, with 11 bases between the two germline ends. CDR1 and CDR2 (germline): SGHRS, YFSETQ. The CDR3 is made up of 15 amino acids. The CDR3 DNA reads as TGCGCCAGCAGCTGGGGGGTTACAGGGGCCAACGTCCTGACTTTC. This translates into CASSWGVTGANVLTF.

The chain couples TRBV5-4 to TRBJ2-7; no clear D gene. Germline CDR1 is SGHNT and CDR2 is YYREEE (reference sequence). The CDR3 loop spans 14 amino acids. V lost 4 bases and J 0 bases, leaving 11 bases between the germline ends. Here the CDR3 DNA reads TGTGCCAGCAGCCCGTCCAGCGCCTCCTACGAGCAGTACTTC. It is translated as CASSPSSASYEQYF.

This clone came up once. The rearrangement uses TRBV5-1 and TRBJ1-4; D may be TRBD1 (5 bases). Trimming stripped 2 bases from V and 7 bases from J, with 12 bases between. This CDR3 has 14 amino acids. Germline lookup yields CDR1 SGHRS and CDR2 YFSETQ. CDR3 DNA sequence: TGCGCCAGCAGCTTCGGGGGAGGAGGTGAAAAACTGTTTTTT. This gives the protein CASSFGGGGEKLFF.

This clone was observed a handful of times. The chain links TRBV5-1 to TRBJ2-1; maybe TRBD2 (6 bases). This CDR3 is 15 amino acids long. Germline CDR1 reads SGHRS; CDR2 reads YFSETQ. Trimming stripped 4 bases from V and 8 bases from J, with 19 bases between. CDR3 sequence: CASSALERGGDEQFF. The CDR3 nucleotides are TGCGCCAGCAGCGCCTTGGAGAGGGGCGGGGATGAGCAGTTCTTC.

The V and J genes are TRBV28 and TRBJ1-1, with D perhaps matching TRBD1 (6 bases). The germline V gene has CDR1 MDHEN and CDR2 SYDVKM. The germline V and J ends were trimmed by 1 base and 3 bases, with 12 bases remaining between them. CDR3 length equals 15 residues. CDR3 protein: CASSLYAHRDTEAFF. Here the CDR3 DNA reads TGTGCCAGCAGTTTATATGCCCACAGGGACACTGAAGCTTTCTTT. Full variable domain (rest looked up from reference TRBV28 and TRBJ1-1): DVKVTQSSRYLVKRTGEKVFLECVQDMDHENMFWYRQDPGLGLRLIYFSYDVKMKEKGDIPEGYSVSREKKERFSLILESASTNQTSMYLCASSLYAHRDTEAFFGQGTRLTVV.

The chain employs TRBV20-1 and TRBJ2-4, with D tentatively TRBD2 (5 bases). Germline CDR1 DFQATT, CDR2 SNEGSKA (reference sequence). The CDR3 extends over 13 amino acids. Trimming shortened V by 3 bases and J by 6 bases, and 12 bases separated the two germline ends. The CDR3 spells CSASSESGNIQYF. In DNA form, the CDR3 reads TGCAGTGCTAGTTCCGAAAGCGGAAACATTCAGTACTTC.

This sequence joins TRBV9 and TRBJ1-2; the D gene is possibly TRBD1 (5 bases). Germline V gene data show CDR1 as SGDLS and CDR2 as YYNGEE. Trimming took 4 bases from V and 7 from J, leaving 14 bases between them. The CDR3 has 13 amino acids. CDR3 sequence: CASSLPGRSGYTF. For the CDR3, the DNA is TGTGCCAGCAGCTTACCAGGGCGGAGTGGCTACACCTTC.

V gene TRBV10-3 combines with J gene TRBJ1-1; perhaps TRBD1 as D (6 bases). CDR1 and CDR2 from the germline V gene are ENHRY and SYGVKD. V was cut by 2 bases and J by 1 base, with 11 bases left in between. This CDR3 spans 15 amino acids. The DNA of the CDR3 is TGTGCCATCAGTGAGCCACAGGGCGAGAACACTGAAGCTTTCTTT. It yields the protein CAISEPQGENTEAFF.